The 7 T cell receptor beta chains presented below share a single source sample, sequenced in a study of T-cell memory formation after mild COVID-19. TCRdb processed the 5' RACE reads anew with MiXCR; each CDR3 protein has one entry. Of about 350,000 distinct CDR3 sequences in the sample, roughly an eighth were seen once. Material: PBMCs or a T cell subset sorted from them (not recorded which). Receptor source: a man aged 18 to 35 who had mild COVID-19 (a few samples of this study predate the infection). Cell type and time point are not known.

This clonotype has a handful of counts. The chain is built from TRBV6-5 and TRBJ1-2, with D hard to call. V dropped 0 bases and J dropped 7 bases, with 15 bases sitting between them. This CDR3 has 15 amino acids. Germline CDR1 reads MNHEY; CDR2 reads SVGAGI. CDR3 coding DNA: TGTGCCAGCAGTTACTCGGCCACCGGAACTACTGGCTACACCTTC. It encodes CASSYSATGTTGYTF.

The sample holds many counts of this clonotype. The chain combines TRBV2 with TRBJ2-1; 8 bases agree with TRBD2. V gave up 6 bases and J gave up 0 bases; unmatched junction bases: 1. The CDR3 is 14 amino acids. CDR1 and CDR2 from the germline V gene are SNHLY and FYNNEI. In DNA, the CDR3 is TGTGCCAGCAGACTAGCGGACTCCTACAATGAGCAGTTCTTC. Its translation: CASRLADSYNEQFF.

The gene calls are TRBV6-1 and TRBJ2-1; D gene uncertain. Germline values: CDR1 MNHNS, CDR2 SASEGT. V was clipped by 2 bases and J by 8 bases, with 7 bases between them. The CDR3 runs to 12 residues. The CDR3 bases are TGTGCCAGCAGTGAACCTCTCGATGAGCAGTTCTTC. Amino acids: CASSEPLDEQFF.

This clonotype was seen a handful of times. V usage is TRBV5-1 and J usage is TRBJ1-6; D not certain. V lost 3 bases and J 0 bases, leaving 16 bases between the germline ends. The CDR3 has 18 amino acids. Germline V gene data show CDR1 as SGHRS and CDR2 as YFSETQ. CDR3 loop: CASSSGRFLSSYNSPLHF. As DNA, the CDR3 is TGCGCCAGCAGCTCGGGTCGATTCCTTAGCTCCTATAATTCACCCCTCCACTTT. The variable domain in full, completed from reference TRBV5-1 and TRBJ1-6, reads KAGVTQTPRYLIKTRGQQVTLSCSPISGHRSVSWYQQTPGQGLQFLFEYFSETQRNKGNFPGRFSGRQFSNSRSEMNVSTLELGDSALYLCASSSGRFLSSYNSPLHFGNGTRLTVT.

The CDR3 nucleotides read TGTGCCAGCAGCTTAACGTACCCCCCGGGATATGGTGAAAAACTGTTTTTT. Protein product: CASSLTYPPGYGEKLFF. The chain couples TRBV7-3 to TRBJ1-4; D call uncertain. The ends were cut back, 0 bases at V and 7 bases at J, with 18 bases in the middle. Looked up from germline, CDR1 is SGHTA and CDR2 is FQGTGA. This CDR3 is 17 amino acids long.

The chain is built from TRBV4-3 and TRBJ1-6, with D tentatively TRBD1 (6 bases). This CDR3 comprises 16 residues. The germline gives CDR1 LGHNA, CDR2 YSLEER. Trimming took 0 bases from V and 10 from J, leaving 16 bases between them. CDR3 coding DNA: TGCGCCAGCAGCCAAGACGCAGGGGTAGGGTCGTCACCCCTCCACTTT. This translates into CASSQDAGVGSSPLHF.

The rearrangement uses TRBV5-1 and TRBJ2-1; D not certain. Germline CDR1 and CDR2: SGHRS and YFSETQ. V was shortened by 0 bases and J by 2 bases, with 12 bases between the two germline ends. The CDR3 is 16 amino acids. CDR3 in DNA: TGCGCCAGCAGCTTGGGCGACGCAGCTGCCTACAATGAGCAGTTCTTC. This gives the protein CASSLGDAAAYNEQFF.